The 2 T cell receptor beta chains listed next were all sequenced from one sample in a study of CD8 T cells in ankylosing spondylitis. Study outcomes and limitations: Apparently characteristic of ankylosing spondylitis blood was a TCR beta motif (eight highly homologous variants).

Their antigens remain unidentified. Via MiXCR, TCRdb re-called the 5' RACE reads, giving one row per CDR3 protein. The sample includes about 220,000 distinct CDR3 sequences, roughly 6.6% of them seen just once. The sequenced sample was blood, either unsorted or a sorted T cell fraction (not recorded which). The receptors here all came from a male donor with ankylosing spondylitis.

This clonotype came up many times. The chain uses TRBV7-9 and TRBJ1-1; D not resolved. V gave up 2 bases and J gave up 1 base, with 8 bases separating them. Germline V gene sequence: CDR1 SEHNR, CDR2 FQNEAQ (reference sequence). The CDR3 totals 14 residues. The CDR3 protein is CASSLRLGNTEAFF. The DNA of the CDR3 is TGTGCCAGCAGCTTACGACTAGGGAACACTGAAGCTTTCTTT.

This clonotype was found many times. This chain links TRBV25-1 with TRBJ2-3, with D hard to call. V was shortened by 1 base and J by 1 base, with 12 bases between the two germline ends. The CDR3 runs 16 residues. Germline V CDR1 and CDR2: MGHDK, SYGVNS. The CDR3 DNA follows: TGTGCCAGCAGTGAATCCTACACACTACGCACAGATACGCAGTATTTT. It codes for CASSESYTLRTDTQYF.